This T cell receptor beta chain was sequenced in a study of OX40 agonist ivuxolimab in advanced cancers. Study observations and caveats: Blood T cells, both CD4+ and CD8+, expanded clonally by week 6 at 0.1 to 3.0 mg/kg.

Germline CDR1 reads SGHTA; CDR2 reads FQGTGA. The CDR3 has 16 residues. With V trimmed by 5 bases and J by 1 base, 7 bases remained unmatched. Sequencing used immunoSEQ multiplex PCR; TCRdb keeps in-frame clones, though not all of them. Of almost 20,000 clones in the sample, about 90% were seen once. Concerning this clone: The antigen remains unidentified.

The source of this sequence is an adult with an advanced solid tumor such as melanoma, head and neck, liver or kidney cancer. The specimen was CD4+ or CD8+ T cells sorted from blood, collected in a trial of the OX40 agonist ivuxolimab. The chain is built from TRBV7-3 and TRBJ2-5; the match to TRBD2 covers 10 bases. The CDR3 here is CASSLTSGTPQETQYF. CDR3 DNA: TGTGCCAGCAGCCTCACTAGCGGGACCCCCCAAGAGACCCAGTACTTC.